One T cell receptor beta chain is described in this entry. This sample stems from a study of blood T cells in healthy people across ages. Combining a sample-barcoded 5' primer with a J-beta primer mix, a second PCR ran for roughly 7 to 12 cycles. MiXCR was run by TCRdb on the 5' RACE reads, yielding one entry per CDR3 protein. The repertoire consists of around 580,000 distinct CDR3 sequences, with roughly 48% occurring once and the leading ten covering about 22%. This CDR3 has 16 residues. Germline loops: CDR1 SGDLS, CDR2 YYNGEE. The chain couples TRBV9 to TRBJ2-5; 8 bases line up with TRBD2. TRBJ2-7 explains the end of the DNA better; the J call may be wrong. Sequencing was done on a sample of blood. This TCR came from a man older than 75 in good health. This chain's CDR3 is CASSLGRSAGDHEQYF. The CDR3 DNA sequence: TGTGCCAGCAGCCTTGGAAGATCAGCGGGGGACCACGAGCAGTACTTC.